The rows below give T cell receptor beta chains drawn from one sample of a study of cytomegalovirus exposure and HLA in healthy donors. Sequenced by immunoSEQ multiplex PCR; TCRdb stores in-frame clones only, minus some. The profile covers approximately 110,000 clones, with about 76% appearing a single time and approximately 8.4% taken by the ten largest. Source material: PBMCs. The source is a man aged 40-50 years in good health and CMV-seronegative. Both conserved end residues are part of each CDR3. The order of the fields is clone size, V gene, D gene, J gene, CDR3 DNA, CDR3 protein. The D gene is left open where the match is weak. Size tells how often a clone was seen (once, few, many) or the class of an expanded clone, and some rows leave it out.

>-|TRBV5-8|TRBD1|TRBJ2-1
TGTGCCAGCAGCCCACAGGGGGTTGGGCCCTACAATGAGCAGTTCTTC
CASSPQGVGPYNEQFF
>few|TRBV6-6|-|TRBJ2-1
TGTGCCAGCAGTTACTCCGGAAGCGGACTCTACAATGAGCAGTTCTTC
CASSYSGSGLYNEQFF
>-|TRBV27|TRBD1|TRBJ1-1
TGTGCCATCAGGGACAGGGGGCATTCGCGGGCTTTCTTT
CAIRDRGHSRAFF
>-|TRBV7-2|TRBD1|TRBJ2-4
TGTGCCAGCAGCTTAGGGGGACAGGGGAACATTCAGTACTTC
CASSLGGQGNIQYF
>-|TRBV10-3|-|TRBJ1-5
TGTGCCATCAGTGAGTCAGTGGGGGCAGGCCAGCCCCAGCATTTT
CAISESVGAGQPQHF
>medium-sized|TRBV6-4|TRBD2|TRBJ2-3
TGTGCCAGCAGTGCCGGAGCGGGGGCGGGCACAGATACGCAGTATTTT
CASSAGAGAGTDTQYF
>-|TRBV9|-|TRBJ2-2
TGTGCCAGCAGCTTTAGTCCCCGGAGGTCGAACACCGGGGAGCTGTTTTTT
CASSFSPRRSNTGELFF
>-|TRBV7-2|-|TRBJ1-1
TGTGCCAGCAGCGGTCTCGACAGGAGCACTGAAGCTTTCTTT
CASSGLDRSTEAFF
>-|TRBV5-1|-|TRBJ1-4
TGCGCCAGCAGCGGAAAATTCAGGGACTCTAATGAAAAACTGTTTTTT
CASSGKFRDSNEKLFF
>-|TRBV11-2|-|TRBJ1-5
TGTGCCAGCAGCTCCGGCAATCAGCCCCAGCATTTT
CASSSGNQPQHF